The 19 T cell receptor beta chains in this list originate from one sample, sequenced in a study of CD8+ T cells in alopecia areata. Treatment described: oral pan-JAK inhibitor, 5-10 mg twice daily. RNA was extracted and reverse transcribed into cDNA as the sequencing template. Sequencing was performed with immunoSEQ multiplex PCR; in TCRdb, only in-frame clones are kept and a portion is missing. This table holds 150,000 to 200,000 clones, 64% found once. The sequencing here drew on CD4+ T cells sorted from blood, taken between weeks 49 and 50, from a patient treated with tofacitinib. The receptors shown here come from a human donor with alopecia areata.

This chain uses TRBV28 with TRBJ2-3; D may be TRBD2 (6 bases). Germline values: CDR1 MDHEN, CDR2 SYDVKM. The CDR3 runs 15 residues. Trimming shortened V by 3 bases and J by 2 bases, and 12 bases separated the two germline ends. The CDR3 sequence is CASSLRTTFTDTQYF. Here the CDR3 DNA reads TGTGCCAGCAGTTTGCGGACTACGTTCACAGATACGCAGTATTTT.

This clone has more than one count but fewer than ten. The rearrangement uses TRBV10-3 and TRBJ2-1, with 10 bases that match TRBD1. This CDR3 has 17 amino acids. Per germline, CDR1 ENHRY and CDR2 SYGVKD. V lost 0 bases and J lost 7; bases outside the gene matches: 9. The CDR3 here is CAISESTPGTGDNEQFF. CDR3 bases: TGTGCCATCAGTGAGTCGACCCCCGGGACAGGGGATAATGAGCAGTTCTTC.

The CDR3 DNA sequence: TGCAGCGTTGACGACACAGATACGCAGTATTTT. Translation: CSVDDTDTQYF. V gene TRBV29-1 combines with J gene TRBJ2-3; no firm D call. The CDR3 is 11 amino acids. V lost 3 bases to trimming and J lost 2 bases, with 3 bases between them. Per germline, CDR1 SQVTM and CDR2 ANQGSEA.

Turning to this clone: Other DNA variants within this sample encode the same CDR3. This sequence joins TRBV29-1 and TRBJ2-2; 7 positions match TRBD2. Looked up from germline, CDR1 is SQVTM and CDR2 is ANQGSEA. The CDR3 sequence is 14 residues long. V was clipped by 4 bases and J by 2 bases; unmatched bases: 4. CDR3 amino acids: CSVGGLTNTGELFF. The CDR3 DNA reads TGCAGCGTTGGGGGACTAACTAACACCGGGGAGCTGTTTTTT.

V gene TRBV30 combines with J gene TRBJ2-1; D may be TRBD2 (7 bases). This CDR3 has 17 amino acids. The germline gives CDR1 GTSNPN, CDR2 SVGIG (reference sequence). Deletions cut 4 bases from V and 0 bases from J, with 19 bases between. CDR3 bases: TGTGCCTGGAAAGTCGGGGGGCGTGTGGGCTCCTACAATGAGCAGTTCTTC. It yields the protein CAWKVGGRVGSYNEQFF.

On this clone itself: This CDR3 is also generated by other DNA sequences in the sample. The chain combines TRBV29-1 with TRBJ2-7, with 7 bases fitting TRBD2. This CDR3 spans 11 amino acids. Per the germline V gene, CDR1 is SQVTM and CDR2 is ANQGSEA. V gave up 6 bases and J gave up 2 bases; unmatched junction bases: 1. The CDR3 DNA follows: TGCAGCGTAGCGGGGACCTACGAGCAGTACTTC. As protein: CSVAGTYEQYF.

The CDR3 bases are TGCAGCGTGGAGCGGACAGGGAGGACCACTGAAGCTTTCTTT. As protein: CSVERTGRTTEAFF. The V call is TRBV29-1, the J call TRBJ1-1, with TRBD1 matching over 8 bases. The length of the CDR3 is 14 residues. V trimming: 6 bases; J trimming: 4 bases; junction bases outside the gene matches: 10. Germline V gene lookup returns CDR1 SQVTM and CDR2 ANQGSEA.

CDR3 DNA: TGTGCCAGCGGTGTTGGGGGAGCGGGGTATGGCTACACCTTC. Translated, it gives CASGVGGAGYGYTF. The genes are TRBV6-5 and TRBJ1-2, with D tentatively TRBD1 (5 bases). Between the trimmed V and J ends, which lost 8 bases and 5 bases, there was a span of 18 bases. This CDR3 region has 14 residues. Germline CDR1 MNHEY, CDR2 SVGAGI.

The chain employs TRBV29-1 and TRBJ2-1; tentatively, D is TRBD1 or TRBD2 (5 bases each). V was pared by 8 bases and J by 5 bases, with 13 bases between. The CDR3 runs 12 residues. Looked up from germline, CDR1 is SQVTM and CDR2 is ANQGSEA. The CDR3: CSRTGPNNEQFF. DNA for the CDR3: TGCAGCCGCACGGGGCCTAACAATGAGCAGTTCTTC.

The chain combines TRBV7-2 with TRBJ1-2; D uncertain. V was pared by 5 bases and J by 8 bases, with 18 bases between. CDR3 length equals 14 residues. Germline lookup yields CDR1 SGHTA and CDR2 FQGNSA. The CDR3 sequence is CASSPGMEMRGYTF. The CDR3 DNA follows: TGTGCCAGCAGCCCTGGGATGGAAATGCGGGGCTACACCTTC.

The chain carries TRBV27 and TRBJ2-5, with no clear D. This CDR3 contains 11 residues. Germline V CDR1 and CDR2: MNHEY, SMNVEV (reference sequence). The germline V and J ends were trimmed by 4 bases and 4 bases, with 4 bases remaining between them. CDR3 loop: CASSSLETQYF. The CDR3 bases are TGTGCCAGCAGTTCCCTAGAGACCCAGTACTTC.

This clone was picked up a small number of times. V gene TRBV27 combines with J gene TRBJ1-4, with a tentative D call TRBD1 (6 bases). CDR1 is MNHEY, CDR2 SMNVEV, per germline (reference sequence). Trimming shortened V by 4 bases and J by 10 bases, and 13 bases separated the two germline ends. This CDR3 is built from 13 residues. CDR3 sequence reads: CASSSTGRGKLFF. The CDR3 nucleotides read TGTGCCAGCAGTTCAACAGGGAGGGGAAAACTGTTTTTT. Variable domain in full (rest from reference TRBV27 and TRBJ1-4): EAQVTQNPRYLITVTGKKLTVTCSQNMNHEYMSWYRQDPGLGLRQIYYSMNVEVTDKGDVPEGYKVSRKEKRNFPLILESPSPNQTSLYFCASSSTGRGKLFFGSGTQLSVL.

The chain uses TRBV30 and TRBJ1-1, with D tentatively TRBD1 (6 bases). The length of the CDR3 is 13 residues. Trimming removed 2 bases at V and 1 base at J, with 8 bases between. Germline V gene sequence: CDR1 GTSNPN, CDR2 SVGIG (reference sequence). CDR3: CAWSPQGNTEAFF. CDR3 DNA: TGTGCCTGGAGTCCACAGGGGAACACTGAAGCTTTCTTT.

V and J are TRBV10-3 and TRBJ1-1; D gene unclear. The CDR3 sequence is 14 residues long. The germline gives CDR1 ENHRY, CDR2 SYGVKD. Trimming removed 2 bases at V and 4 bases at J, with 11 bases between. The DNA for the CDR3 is TGTGCCATCAGTGAGGTGCACAGTTCCACTGAAGCTTTCTTT. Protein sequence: CAISEVHSSTEAFF.

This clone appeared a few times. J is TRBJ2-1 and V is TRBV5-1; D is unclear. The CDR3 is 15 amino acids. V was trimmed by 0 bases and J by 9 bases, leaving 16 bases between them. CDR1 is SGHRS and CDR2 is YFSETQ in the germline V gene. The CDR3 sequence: CASSLAGQSGTEQFF. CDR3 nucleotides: TGCGCCAGCAGCTTGGCGGGCCAATCCGGTACTGAGCAGTTCTTC.

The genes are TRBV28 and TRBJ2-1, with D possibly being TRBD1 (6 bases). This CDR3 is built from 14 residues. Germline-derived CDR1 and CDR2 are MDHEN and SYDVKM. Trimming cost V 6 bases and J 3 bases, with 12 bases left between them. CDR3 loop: CASRLGQSYNEQFF. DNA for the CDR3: TGTGCCAGCAGATTGGGACAAAGCTACAATGAGCAGTTCTTC.

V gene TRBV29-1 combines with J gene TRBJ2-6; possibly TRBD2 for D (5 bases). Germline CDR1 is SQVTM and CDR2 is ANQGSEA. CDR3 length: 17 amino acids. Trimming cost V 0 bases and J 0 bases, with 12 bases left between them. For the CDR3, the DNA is TGCAGCGTTGAAGAAGGCAGGAGGACCTCTGGGGCCAACGTCCTGACTTTC. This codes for CSVEEGRRTSGANVLTF. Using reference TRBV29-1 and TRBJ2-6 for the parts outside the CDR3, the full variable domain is SAVISQKPSRDICQRGTSLTIQCQVDSQVTMMFWYRQQPGQSLTLIATANQGSEATYESGFVIDKFPISRPNLTFSTLTVSNMSPEDSSIYLCSVEEGRRTSGANVLTFGAGSRLTVL.

The CDR3 sequence is CAWSVGLGAYEQYF. CDR3 nucleotides: TGTGCCTGGAGTGTAGGACTGGGCGCCTACGAGCAGTACTTC. The chain combines TRBV30 with TRBJ2-7, with TRBD2 as a possible D gene (5 bases). The CDR3 has 14 amino acids. Germline CDR1 reads GTSNPN; CDR2 reads SVGIG (reference sequence). Trimming removed 0 bases from V and 2 bases from J, with 11 bases in between.

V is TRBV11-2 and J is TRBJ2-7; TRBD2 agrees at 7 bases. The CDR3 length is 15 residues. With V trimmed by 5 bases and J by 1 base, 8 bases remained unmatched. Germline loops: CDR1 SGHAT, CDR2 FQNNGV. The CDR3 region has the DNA TGTGCCAGCAGCCGTCGGGACTATCTTTCCTACGAGCAGTACTTC. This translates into CASSRRDYLSYEQYF.